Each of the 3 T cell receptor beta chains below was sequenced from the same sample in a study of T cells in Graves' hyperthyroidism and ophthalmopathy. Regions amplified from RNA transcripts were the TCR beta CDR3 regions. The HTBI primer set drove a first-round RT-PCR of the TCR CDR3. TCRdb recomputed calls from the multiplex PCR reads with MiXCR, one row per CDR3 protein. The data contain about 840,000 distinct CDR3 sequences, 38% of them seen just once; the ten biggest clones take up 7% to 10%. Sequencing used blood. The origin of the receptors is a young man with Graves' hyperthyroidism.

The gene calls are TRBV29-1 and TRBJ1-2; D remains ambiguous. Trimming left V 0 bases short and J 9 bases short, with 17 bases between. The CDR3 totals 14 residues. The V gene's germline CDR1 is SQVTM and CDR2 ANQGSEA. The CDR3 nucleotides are TGCAGCGTTGAAGATTTCCGGCCACTCGTAAGCTACACCTTC. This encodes CSVEDFRPLVSYTF.

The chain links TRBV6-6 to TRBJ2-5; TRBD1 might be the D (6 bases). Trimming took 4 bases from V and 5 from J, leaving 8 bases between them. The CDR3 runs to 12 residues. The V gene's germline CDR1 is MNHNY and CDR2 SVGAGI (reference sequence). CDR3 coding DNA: TGTGCCAGCAGTTGGGACACGGAGACCCAGTACTTC. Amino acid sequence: CASSWDTETQYF.

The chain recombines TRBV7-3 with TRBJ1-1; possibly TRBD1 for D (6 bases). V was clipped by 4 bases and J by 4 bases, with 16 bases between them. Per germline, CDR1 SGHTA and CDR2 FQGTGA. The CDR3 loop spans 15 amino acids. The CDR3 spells CASSSTGLGVTEAFF. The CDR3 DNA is TGTGCCAGCAGCTCAACAGGGCTGGGTGTCACTGAAGCTTTCTTT.